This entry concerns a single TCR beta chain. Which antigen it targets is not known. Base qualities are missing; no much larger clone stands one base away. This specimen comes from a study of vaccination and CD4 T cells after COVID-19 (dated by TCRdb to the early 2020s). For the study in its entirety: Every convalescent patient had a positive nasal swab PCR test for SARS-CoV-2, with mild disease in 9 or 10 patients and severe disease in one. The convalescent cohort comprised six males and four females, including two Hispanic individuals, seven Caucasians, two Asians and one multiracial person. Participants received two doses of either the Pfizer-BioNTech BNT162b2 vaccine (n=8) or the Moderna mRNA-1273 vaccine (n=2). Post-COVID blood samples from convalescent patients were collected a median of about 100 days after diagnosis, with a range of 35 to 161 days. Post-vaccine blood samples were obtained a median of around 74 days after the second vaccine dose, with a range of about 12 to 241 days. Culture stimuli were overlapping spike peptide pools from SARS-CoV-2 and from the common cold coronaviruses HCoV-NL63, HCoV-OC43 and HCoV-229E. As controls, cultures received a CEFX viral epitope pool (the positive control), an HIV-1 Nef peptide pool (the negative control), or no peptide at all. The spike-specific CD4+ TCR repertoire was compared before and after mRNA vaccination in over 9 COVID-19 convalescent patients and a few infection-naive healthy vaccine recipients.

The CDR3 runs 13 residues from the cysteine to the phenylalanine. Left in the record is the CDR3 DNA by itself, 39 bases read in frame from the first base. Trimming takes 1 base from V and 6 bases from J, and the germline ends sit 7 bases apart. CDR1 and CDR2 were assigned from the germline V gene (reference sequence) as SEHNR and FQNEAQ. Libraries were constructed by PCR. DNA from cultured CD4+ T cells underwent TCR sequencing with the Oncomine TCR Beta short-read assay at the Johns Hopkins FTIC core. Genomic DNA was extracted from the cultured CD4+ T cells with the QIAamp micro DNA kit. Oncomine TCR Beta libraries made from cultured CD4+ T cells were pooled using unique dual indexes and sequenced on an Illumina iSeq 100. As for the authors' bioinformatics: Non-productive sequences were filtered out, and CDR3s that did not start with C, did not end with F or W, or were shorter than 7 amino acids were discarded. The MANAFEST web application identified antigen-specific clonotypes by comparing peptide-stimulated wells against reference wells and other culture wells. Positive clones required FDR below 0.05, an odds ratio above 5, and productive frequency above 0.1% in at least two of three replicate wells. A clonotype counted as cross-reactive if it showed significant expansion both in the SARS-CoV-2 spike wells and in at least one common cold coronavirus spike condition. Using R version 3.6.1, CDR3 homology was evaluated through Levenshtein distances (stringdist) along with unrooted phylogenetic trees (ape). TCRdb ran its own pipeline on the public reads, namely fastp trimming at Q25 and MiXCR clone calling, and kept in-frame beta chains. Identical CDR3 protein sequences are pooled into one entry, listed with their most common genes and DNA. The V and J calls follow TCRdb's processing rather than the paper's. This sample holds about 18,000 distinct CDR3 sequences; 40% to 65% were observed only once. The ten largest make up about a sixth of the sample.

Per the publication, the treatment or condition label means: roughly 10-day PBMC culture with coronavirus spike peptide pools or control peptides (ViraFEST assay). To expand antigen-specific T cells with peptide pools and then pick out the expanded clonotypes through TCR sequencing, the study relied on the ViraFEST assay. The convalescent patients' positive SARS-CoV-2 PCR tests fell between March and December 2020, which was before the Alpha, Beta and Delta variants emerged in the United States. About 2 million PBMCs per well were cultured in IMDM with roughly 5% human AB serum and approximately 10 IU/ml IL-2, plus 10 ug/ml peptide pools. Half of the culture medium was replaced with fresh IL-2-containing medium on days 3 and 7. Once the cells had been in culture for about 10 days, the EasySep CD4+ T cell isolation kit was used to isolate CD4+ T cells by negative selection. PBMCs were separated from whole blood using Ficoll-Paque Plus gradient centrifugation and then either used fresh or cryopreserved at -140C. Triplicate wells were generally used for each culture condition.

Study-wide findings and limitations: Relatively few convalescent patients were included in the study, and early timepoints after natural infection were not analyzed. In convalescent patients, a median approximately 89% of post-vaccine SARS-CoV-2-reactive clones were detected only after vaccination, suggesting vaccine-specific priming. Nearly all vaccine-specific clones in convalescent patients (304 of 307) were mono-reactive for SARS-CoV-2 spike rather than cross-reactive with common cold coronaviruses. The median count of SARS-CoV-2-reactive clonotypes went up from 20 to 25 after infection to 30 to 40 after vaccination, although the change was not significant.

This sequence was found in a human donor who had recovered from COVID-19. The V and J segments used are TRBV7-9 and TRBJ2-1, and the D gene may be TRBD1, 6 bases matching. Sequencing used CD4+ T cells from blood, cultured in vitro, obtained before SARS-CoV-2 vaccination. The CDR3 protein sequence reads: CASSLGTANEQFF. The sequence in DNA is TGTGCCAGCAGCTTAGGGACAGCCAATGAGCAGTTCTTC.